This T cell receptor beta chain was recorded in a study of OX40 agonist ivuxolimab in advanced cancers. Study summary: Patients' therapy was ivuxolimab, an antibody that acts as an agonist of OX40 (CD134). Patients got intravenous ivuxolimab at 0.01 to 10 mg/kg every 2 weeks. Points from the study as a whole: Relative to CD4+ cells, CD8+ T cells on average had more expanded clones.

With regard to this clone: The antigen is unknown.

The repertoire was sequenced with immunoSEQ multiplex PCR; TCRdb's copy has only in-frame clones and lacks some. In the table there are approximately 50,000 clones, around 88% of which are singletons. This CDR3 is built from 13 residues. The germline V and J ends were trimmed by 4 bases and 9 bases, with 13 bases remaining between them. Germline CDR1 reads MNHEY; CDR2 reads SMNVEV (reference sequence). The starting material was CD4+ or CD8+ T cells sorted from blood, obtained in a trial of the OX40 agonist ivuxolimab. The sequence came from an adult with an advanced solid tumor such as melanoma, head and neck, liver or kidney cancer. The rearrangement uses TRBV27 and TRBJ2-1; D is undetermined. CDR3 sequence reads: CASSSYRLVEQFF. The CDR3 bases are TGTGCCAGCAGTTCCTATAGACTGGTTGAGCAGTTCTTC.